This TCR beta chain was documented in a study of shared clonotypes between healthy human individuals. In its sample, this clone was seen a few times. CDR1 is SGHTA, CDR2 FQGNSA, per germline. V dropped 8 bases and J dropped 1 base, with 15 bases sitting between them. The CDR3 spans 14 residues. Deep-level assay runs were performed. Sequencing used immunoSEQ multiplex PCR; TCRdb keeps in-frame clones, though not all of them. The table shows roughly 1,000,000 clones, with approximately 80% occurring only once. This chain links TRBV7-2 with TRBJ2-7; possible D gene TRBD2, 5 bases. Specimen: memory CD4+ T cells from PBMCs. Sample subset: CD45RA-negative fraction. The receptor's source is a man aged 18 to 35 in good health. Some clones in this sample may be carry-over from other donors' samples. The CDR3 region is CASLEGPNSYEQYF. DNA of the CDR3: TGTGCCAGCCTCGAGGGCCCTAATTCCTACGAGCAGTACTTC. The full variable domain, in which reference TRBV7-2 and TRBJ2-7 provide the parts outside the CDR3, is GAGVSQSPSNKVTEKGKDVELRCDPISGHTALYWYRQSLGQGLEFLIYFQGNSAPDKSGLPSDRFSAERTGGSVSTLTIQRTQQEDSAVYLCASLEGPNSYEQYFGPGTRLTVT.